A selection of T cell receptor beta chains follows, all from one sample in a study of T cells expressing NK-cell markers. TCRdb re-analyzed the 5' RACE reads; it lists each CDR3 protein once, without DNA. Its clone listing holds about 150,000 distinct CDR3 sequences. Sequenced: blood T cells: a sorted CD56 or NKG2C T cell subset, CD4+ or CD8+ T cells, or bulk PBMC T cells (not recorded which). These receptors were obtained from a woman aged 50 to 60 in good health. CDR3s include the opening cysteine and the closing phenylalanine or tryptophan. Size is stated for part of the rows, as once, few or many counts, or as a class when the clone is expanded.

J | V | size | CDR3
TRBJ2-3 | TRBV4-1 | - | CASSQPGLADTDTQYF
TRBJ2-7 | TRBV20-1 | - | CSASGPSPYEQYF
TRBJ1-1 | TRBV5-6 | - | CASSSSGTGLTFF
TRBJ2-1 | TRBV5-4 | - | CASSLGQGYEQFF
TRBJ2-1 | TRBV11-2 | - | CASTLTSEDSYNEQFF
TRBJ2-5 | TRBV3-1 | medium-sized | CASSHEGRQETQYF
TRBJ2-4 | TRBV28 | - | CASNWDGQKNIQYF
TRBJ2-7 | TRBV20-1 | - | CSASPGSGAYEQYF
TRBJ2-2 | TRBV6-5 | - | CASSYSPYTGELFF
TRBJ1-4 | TRBV27 | - | CASSLVRGKGREKLFF
TRBJ2-5 | TRBV27 | - | CASSLYSAAQETQYF
TRBJ2-2 | TRBV10-1 | - | CASSEPGSTGELFF
TRBJ2-7 | TRBV5-1 | - | CASSLTSGREVSYEQYF
TRBJ2-1 | TRBV24-1 | - | CATSAPGEGPYNEQFF
TRBJ2-2 | TRBV11-2 | - | CASSVASNTGELFF
TRBJ2-1 | TRBV9 | - | CASSVDGLAGSSYNEQFF
TRBJ2-3 | TRBV25-1 | - | CASTSSTDTQYF
TRBJ1-6 | TRBV12-3/TRBV12-4 | - | CASSAGTDNSPLHF
TRBJ2-1 | TRBV5-1 | - | CASSSLARIDEQFF
TRBJ2-1 | TRBV7-6 | - | CASSLFSGRDYNEQFF
TRBJ2-1 | TRBV27 | - | CASSLGREYNEQFF
TRBJ2-3 | TRBV20-1 | - | CSARERGPSTDTQYF
TRBJ1-5 | TRBV29-1 | - | CSAGETGSNEPQHF
TRBJ2-7 | TRBV27 | - | CASSFRGGYEQYF
TRBJ2-3 | TRBV12-3/TRBV12-4 | - | CASSPGLAGSTDTQYF
TRBJ1-3 | TRBV12-3/TRBV12-4 | - | CASSLAQSYGSNTIYF
TRBJ2-3 | TRBV5-6 | - | CASSDRVSDTQYF
TRBJ2-6 | TRBV5-6 | - | CASSYGTGFSGANVLTF
TRBJ2-1 | TRBV28 | - | CASSPRDSLYNEQFF
TRBJ2-2 | TRBV7-9 | - | CASSFGGAGELFF
TRBJ2-2 | TRBV12-3/TRBV12-4 | - | CASTTGVYTGELFF
TRBJ2-7 | TRBV5-6 | - | CASSLGNRIYEQYF
TRBJ2-3 | TRBV27 | - | CASSLRKGATDTQYF
TRBJ2-1 | TRBV12-3/TRBV12-4 | - | CASSFYLAGGYPYYNEQFF
TRBJ2-5 | TRBV10-2 | - | CASSLREGDQYF
TRBJ1-2 | TRBV7-3 | - | CASSSSPGTGTVTF
TRBJ2-3 | TRBV7-7 | - | CASSLELADTDTQYF
TRBJ2-7 | TRBV7-9 | - | CASSSDGTGLYEQYF
TRBJ2-7 | TRBV5-4 | - | CASSSTGANYEQYF
TRBJ2-3 | TRBV3-1 | - | CASSQEVASGITDTQYF
TRBJ2-2 | TRBV30 | - | CALTRGGLGGELFF
TRBJ1-2 | TRBV19 | - | CASSLLDREYYGYTF
TRBJ1-1 | TRBV20-1 | - | CSARGLDSGNTEAFF
TRBJ2-1 | TRBV19 | - | CASSSRLSLYNEQFF
TRBJ2-3 | TRBV12-3/TRBV12-4 | - | CASSLRLGTDTQYF
TRBJ2-2 | TRBV27 | - | CASSPLLANTGELFF
TRBJ2-4 | TRBV4-2 | - | CASSQLFGTGDFQYF